This TCR beta chain stems from a study of neurological immune-mediated disorders. Study-level points and caveats: The study found no CDR3 amino acid sequences shared by expanded clones across subjects, suggesting private repertoires in all groups.

CDR3 length: 14 amino acids. V lost 5 bases and J lost 4, with 15 bases in between. The germline CDR1 and CDR2 sequences are SGHVS and FQNEAQ. The sorted libraries were prepared using about 1 million CD4+ or CD8+ T cells that had themselves been sorted. The authors produced cDNA by 5'RACE using 10-nucleotide random UMIs. The output of every sequencing run, over 180 million TCR-beta sequences, came from 15-18 subjects. TCRdb analysed the 5' RACE reads with MiXCR anew, one entry per CDR3 protein. The sample consists of about 9,200 distinct CDR3 sequences, approximately 21% of them appearing once. At least ten counts were recorded for this clonotype. The target antigen is unknown.

The chain couples TRBV7-8 to TRBJ2-7; weak D call: TRBD2 (5 bases). The sequence was collected from a woman aged 60-75 years with HTLV-1-associated myelopathy (HAM/TSP). Sequenced material: CD8+ T cells from blood. CDR3 nucleotide sequence: TGTGCCAGCAGCCCTCAGCGGATACCTTACGAGCAGTACTTC. It translates to CASSPQRIPYEQYF.